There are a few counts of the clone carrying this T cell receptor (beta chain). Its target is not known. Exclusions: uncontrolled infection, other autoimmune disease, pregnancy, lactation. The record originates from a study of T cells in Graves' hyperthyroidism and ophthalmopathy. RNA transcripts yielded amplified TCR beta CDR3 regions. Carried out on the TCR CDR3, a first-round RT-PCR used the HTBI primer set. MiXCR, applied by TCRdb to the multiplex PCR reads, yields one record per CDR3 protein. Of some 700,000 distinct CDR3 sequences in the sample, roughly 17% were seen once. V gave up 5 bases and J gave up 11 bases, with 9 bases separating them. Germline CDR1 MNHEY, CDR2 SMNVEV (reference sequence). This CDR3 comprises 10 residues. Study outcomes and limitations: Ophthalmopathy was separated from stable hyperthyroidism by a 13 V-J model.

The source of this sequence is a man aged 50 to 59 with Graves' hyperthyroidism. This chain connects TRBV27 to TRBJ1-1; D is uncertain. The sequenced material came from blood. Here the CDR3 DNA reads TGTGCCAGCAGTCCATTCATCGCTTTCTTT. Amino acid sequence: CASSPFIAFF.